This T cell receptor (beta chain) was documented in a study of CD8+CD57+ T cells in acquired aplastic anemia. Genomic DNA, serving as template, underwent TCR beta VDJ and CDR3 profiling. TCRdb independently ran MiXCR on the reads; one entry per CDR3 protein. The repertoire holds approximately 300,000 distinct CDR3 sequences, around three fifths seen once, with around 1.3% in the top ten. Patients picked for sequencing had shown CD8+CD57+ cell expansion detected by flow cytometry. Every patient presented with severe acquired aplastic anemia. The source material was sorted CD4+, CD8+, or CD8+CD57+ T cells (not recorded which) from PBMCs. This clonotype was sampled from a human donor with aplastic anemia.

The CDR3 region is CATSARTGGRTDTQYF. Written as DNA, the CDR3 is TGTGCCACCAGTGCTCGGACAGGGGGCCGCACAGATACGCAGTATTTT. The chain recombines TRBV24-1 with TRBJ2-3, with TRBD1 matching over 11 bases. Germline assignment: CDR1 KGHDR and CDR2 SFDVKD. The V and J ends lost 5 bases and 1 base, in that order; junction bases with no gene match: 4. CDR3 size: 16 residues.